This T cell receptor beta chain emerged from a study of blood T cell repertoires in COVID-19. Study background: Two negative PCRs, clearance, or symptom resolution were required of recovered Cohort 3 donors. Nucleic acid was either cDNA or gDNA, and it came from T cells, B-cell-depleted T cells, or PBMCs.

Donors were grouped by their self-reported clinical history. CDR3 length equals 17 residues. V was pared by 8 bases and J by 0 bases, with 7 bases of the junction left unmatched. The germline V gene encodes CDR1 LNHDA and CDR2 SQIVND (reference sequence). Original methodology: Using reference gene primer amplification, nucleated cell counts were estimated. Repertoires were generated with immunoSEQ multiplex PCR, while TCRdb's copy carries only in-frame clones and drops some. The DNA gave D and trimming, while V, J and clone size come from that table. This sample has some 300,000 clones; 88% occur once, and the top ten carry under 2.5%.

The sequence was obtained from a woman aged 60-70 years in a cohort exposed to, infected with or recovered from COVID-19 (not recorded which). This chain links TRBV19 with TRBJ2-6, with 10 nucleotides matching TRBD2. The sequenced sample consisted of PBMCs or T cells enriched from blood (not recorded which). This CDR3 is CASRGLAASSGANVLTF. Written as DNA, the CDR3 is TGTGCCAGTCGAGGACTAGCGGCTAGCTCTGGGGCCAACGTCCTGACTTTC.